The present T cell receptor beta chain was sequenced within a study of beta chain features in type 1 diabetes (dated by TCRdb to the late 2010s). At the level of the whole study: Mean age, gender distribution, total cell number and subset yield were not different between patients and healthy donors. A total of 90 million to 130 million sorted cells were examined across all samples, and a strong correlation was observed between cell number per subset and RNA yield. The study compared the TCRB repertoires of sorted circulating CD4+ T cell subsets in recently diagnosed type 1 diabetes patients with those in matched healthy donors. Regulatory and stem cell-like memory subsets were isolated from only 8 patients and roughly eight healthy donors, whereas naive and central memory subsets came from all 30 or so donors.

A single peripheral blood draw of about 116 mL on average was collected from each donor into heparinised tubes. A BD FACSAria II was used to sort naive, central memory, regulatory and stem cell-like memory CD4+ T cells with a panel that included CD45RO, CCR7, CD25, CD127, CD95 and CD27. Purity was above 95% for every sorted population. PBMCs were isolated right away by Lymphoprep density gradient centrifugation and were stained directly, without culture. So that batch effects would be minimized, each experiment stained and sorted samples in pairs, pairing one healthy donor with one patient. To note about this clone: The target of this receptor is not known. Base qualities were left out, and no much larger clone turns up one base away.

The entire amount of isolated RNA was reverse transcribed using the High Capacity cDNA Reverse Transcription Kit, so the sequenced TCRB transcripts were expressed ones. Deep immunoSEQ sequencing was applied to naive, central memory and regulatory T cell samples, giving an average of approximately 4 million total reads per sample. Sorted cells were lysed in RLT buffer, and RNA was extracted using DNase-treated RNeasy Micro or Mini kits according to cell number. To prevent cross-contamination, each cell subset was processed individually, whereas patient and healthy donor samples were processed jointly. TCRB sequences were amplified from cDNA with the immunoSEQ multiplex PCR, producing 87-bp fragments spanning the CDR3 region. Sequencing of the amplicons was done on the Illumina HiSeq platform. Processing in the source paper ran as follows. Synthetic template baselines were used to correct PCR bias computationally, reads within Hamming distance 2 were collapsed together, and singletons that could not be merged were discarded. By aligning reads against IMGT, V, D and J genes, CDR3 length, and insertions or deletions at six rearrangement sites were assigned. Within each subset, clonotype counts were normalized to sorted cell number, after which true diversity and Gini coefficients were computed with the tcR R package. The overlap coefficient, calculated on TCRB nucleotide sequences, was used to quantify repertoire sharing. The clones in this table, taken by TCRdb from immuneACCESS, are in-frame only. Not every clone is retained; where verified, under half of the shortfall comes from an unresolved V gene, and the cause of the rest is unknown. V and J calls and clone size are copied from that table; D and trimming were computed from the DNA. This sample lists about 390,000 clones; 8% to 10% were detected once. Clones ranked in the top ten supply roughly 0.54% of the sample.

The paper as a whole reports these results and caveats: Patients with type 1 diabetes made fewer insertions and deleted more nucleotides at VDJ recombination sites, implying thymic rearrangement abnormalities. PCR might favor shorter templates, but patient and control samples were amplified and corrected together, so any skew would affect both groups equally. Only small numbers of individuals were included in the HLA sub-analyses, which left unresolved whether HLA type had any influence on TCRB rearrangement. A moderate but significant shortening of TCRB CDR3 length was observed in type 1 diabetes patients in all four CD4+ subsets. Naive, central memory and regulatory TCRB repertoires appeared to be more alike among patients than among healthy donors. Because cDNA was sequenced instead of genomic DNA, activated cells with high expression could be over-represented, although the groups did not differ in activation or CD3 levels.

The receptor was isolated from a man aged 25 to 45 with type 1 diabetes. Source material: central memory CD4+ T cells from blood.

For the CDR3, the sequence is CASSFQTSGRGEQYF. The DNA sequence follows: TGTGCCAGCAGCTTCCAGACTAGCGGGAGGGGCGAGCAGTACTTC. Here the chain combines TRBV7-2 and TRBJ2-7; the junction holds 14 bases that match TRBD2. Trimming accounts for 3 bases at V and 6 bases at J, while the number of junction bases matched to no gene is 4. The germline V gene supplies CDR1 SGHTA and CDR2 FQGNSA. The CDR3 covers 15 residues, taking in both the cysteine and the phenylalanine. Solely the CDR3 DNA is kept, with 45 bases framed from the first base.